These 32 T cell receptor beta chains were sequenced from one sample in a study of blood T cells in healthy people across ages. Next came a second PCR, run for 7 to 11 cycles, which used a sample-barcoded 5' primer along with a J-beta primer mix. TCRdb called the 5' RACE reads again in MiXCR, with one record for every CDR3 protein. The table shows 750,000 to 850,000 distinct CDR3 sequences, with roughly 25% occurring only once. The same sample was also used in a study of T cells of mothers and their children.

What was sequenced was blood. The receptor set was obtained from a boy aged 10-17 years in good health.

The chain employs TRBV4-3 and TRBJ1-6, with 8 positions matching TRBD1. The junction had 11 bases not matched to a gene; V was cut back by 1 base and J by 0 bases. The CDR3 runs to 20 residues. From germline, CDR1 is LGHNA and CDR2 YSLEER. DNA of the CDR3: TGCGCCAGCAGCCAAGTCGCGGTGACAGGGGATAGCTCCTATAATTCACCCCTCCACTTT. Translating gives CASSQVAVTGDSSYNSPLHF.

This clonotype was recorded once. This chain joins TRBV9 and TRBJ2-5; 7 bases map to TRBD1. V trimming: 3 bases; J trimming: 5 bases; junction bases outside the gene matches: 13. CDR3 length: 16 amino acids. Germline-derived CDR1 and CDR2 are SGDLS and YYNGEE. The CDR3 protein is CASSAGLTGMSETQYF. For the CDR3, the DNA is TGTGCCAGCAGCGCCGGATTGACAGGGATGTCGGAGACCCAGTACTTC.

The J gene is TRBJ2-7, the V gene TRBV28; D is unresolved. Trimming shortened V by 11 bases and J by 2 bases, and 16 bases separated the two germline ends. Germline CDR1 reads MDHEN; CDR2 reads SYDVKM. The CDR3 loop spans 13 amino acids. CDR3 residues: CAVLRAYTYEQYF. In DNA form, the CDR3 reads TGTGCCGTATTAAGGGCTTACACCTACGAGCAGTACTTC.

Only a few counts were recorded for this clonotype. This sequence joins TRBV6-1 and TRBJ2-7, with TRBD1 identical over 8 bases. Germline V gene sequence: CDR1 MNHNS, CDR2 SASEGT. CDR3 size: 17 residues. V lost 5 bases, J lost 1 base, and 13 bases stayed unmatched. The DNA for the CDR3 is TGTGCCAGCAGTCCCCCTCCGTCGACAGGGGTATCCTACGAGCAGTACTTC. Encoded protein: CASSPPPSTGVSYEQYF.

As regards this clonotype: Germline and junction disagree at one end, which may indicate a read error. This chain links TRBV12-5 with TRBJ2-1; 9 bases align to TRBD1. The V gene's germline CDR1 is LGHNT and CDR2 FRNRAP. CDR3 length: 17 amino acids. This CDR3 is CAGGPGQGSIRFDEQFF. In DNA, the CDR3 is TGTGCTGGTGGTCCGGGACAGGGCTCGATCAGGTTTGATGAGCAGTTCTTC.

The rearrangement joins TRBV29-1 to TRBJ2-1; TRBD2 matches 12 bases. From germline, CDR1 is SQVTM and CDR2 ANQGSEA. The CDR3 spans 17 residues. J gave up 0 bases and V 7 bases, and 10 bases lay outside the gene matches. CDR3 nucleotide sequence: TGCAGCGCCGAACGGACTAGCGGGACCCTCTCCTACAATGAGCAGTTCTTC. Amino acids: CSAERTSGTLSYNEQFF.

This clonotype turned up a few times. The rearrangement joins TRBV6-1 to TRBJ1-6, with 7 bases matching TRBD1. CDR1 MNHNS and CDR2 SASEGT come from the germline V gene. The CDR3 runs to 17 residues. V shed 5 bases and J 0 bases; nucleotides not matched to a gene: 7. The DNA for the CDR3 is TGTGCCAGCAGTCCAGGGGACAGTTTCTCCTATAATTCACCCCTCCACTTT. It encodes CASSPGDSFSYNSPLHF.

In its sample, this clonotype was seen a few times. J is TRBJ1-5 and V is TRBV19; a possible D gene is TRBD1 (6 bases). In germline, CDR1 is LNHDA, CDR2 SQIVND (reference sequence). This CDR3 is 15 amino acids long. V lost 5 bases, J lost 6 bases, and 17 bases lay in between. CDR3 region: CASSVETGISQPQHF. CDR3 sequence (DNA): TGTGCCAGTAGTGTTGAAACAGGGATCTCTCAGCCCCAGCATTTT.

CDR3 region: CSVEVGTLGETQYF. In DNA form, the CDR3 reads TGCAGCGTTGAAGTGGGGACGCTAGGAGAGACCCAGTACTTC. The V and J genes are TRBV29-1 and TRBJ2-5; D possibly matches TRBD1 or TRBD2 (5 bases each). The CDR3 covers 14 residues. The V gene lost 1 base and the J gene lost 4 bases, with 13 bases spanning the gap. From germline, CDR1 is SQVTM and CDR2 ANQGSEA.

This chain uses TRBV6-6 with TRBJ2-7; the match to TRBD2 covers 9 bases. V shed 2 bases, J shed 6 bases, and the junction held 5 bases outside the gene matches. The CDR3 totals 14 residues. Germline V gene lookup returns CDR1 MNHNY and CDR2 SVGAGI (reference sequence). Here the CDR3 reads CASSYGGGAGEQYF. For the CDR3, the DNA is TGTGCCAGCAGTTACGGCGGGGGGGCGGGCGAGCAGTACTTC.

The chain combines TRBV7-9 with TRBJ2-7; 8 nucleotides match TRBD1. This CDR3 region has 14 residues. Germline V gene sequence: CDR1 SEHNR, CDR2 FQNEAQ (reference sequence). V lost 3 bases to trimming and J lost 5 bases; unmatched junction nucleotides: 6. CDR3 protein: CASSFDRGWDEQYF. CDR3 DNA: TGTGCCAGCAGCTTCGACAGGGGCTGGGACGAGCAGTACTTC.

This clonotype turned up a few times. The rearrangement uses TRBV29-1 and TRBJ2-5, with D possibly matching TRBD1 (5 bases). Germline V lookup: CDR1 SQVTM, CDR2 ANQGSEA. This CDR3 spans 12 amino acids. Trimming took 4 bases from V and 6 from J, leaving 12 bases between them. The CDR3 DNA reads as TGCAGCGTTGTTGGGCAGGGCCAGACCCAGTACTTC. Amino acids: CSVVGQGQTQYF. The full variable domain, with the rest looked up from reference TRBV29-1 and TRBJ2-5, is SAVISQKPSRDICQRGTSLTIQCQVDSQVTMMFWYRQQPGQSLTLIATANQGSEATYESGFVIDKFPISRPNLTFSTLTVSNMSPEDSSIYLCSVVGQGQTQYFGPGTRLLVL.

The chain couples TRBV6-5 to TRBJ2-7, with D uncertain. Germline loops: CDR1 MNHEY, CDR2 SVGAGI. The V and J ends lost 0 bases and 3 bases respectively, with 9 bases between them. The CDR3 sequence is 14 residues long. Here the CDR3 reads CASSYSTAYYEQYF. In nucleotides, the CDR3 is TGTGCCAGCAGTTACTCTACAGCCTACTACGAGCAGTACTTC.

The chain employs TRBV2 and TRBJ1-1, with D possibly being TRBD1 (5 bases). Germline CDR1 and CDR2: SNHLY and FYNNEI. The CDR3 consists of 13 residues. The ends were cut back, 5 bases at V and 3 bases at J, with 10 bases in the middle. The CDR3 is CASSSDRHTEAFF. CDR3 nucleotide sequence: TGTGCCAGCAGTAGTGACAGACACACTGAAGCTTTCTTT. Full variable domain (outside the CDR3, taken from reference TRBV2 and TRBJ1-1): EPEVTQTPSHQVTQMGQEVILRCVPISNHLYFYWYRQILGQKVEFLVSFYNNEISEKSEIFDDQFSVERPDGSNFTLKIRSTKLEDSAMYFCASSSDRHTEAFFGQGTRLTVV.

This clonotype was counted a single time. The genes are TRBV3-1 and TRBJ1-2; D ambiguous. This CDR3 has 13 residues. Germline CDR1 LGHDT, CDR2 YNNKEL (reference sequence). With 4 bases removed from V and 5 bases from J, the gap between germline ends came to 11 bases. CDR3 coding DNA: TGTGCCAGCAGCCCCGACGGGAAATATGGCTACACCTTC. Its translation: CASSPDGKYGYTF.

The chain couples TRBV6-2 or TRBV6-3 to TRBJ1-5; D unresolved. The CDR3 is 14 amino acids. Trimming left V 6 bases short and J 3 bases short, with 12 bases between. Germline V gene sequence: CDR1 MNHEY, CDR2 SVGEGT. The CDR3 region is CASSTDGDNQPQHF. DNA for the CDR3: TGTGCCAGCAGCACGGACGGAGACAATCAGCCCCAGCATTTT.

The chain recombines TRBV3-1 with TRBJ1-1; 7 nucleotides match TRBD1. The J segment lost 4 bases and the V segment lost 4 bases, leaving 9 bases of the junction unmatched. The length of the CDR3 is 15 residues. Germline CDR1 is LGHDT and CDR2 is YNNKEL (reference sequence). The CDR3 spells CASSRDRAGGTEAFF. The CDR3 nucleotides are TGTGCCAGCAGCCGAGACAGGGCAGGGGGCACTGAAGCTTTCTTT. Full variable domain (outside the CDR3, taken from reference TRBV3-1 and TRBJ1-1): DTAVSQTPKYLVTQMGNDKSIKCEQNLGHDTMYWYKQDSKKFLKIMFSYNNKELIINETVPNRFSPKSPDKAHLNLHINSLELGDSAVYFCASSRDRAGGTEAFFGQGTRLTVV.

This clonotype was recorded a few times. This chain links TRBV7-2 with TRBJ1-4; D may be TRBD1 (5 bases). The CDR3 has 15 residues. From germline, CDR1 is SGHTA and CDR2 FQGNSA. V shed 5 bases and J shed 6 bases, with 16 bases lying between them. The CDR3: CASSRFQGFDEKLFF. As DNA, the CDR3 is TGTGCCAGCAGCCGCTTTCAGGGTTTCGATGAAAAACTGTTTTTT.

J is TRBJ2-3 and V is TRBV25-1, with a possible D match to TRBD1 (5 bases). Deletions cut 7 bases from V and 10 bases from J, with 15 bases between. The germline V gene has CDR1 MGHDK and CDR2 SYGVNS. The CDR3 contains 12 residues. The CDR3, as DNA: TGTGCCAGCACCCAGGGTTCGGTGGCGCAGTATTTT. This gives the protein CASTQGSVAQYF.

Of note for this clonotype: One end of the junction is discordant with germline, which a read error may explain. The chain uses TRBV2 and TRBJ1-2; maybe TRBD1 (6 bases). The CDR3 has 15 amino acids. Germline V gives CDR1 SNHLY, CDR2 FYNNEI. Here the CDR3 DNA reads TGTGCCAGCAGCGCAGTCCCCAGGGGTAGTGATGGCTACGCCTTC. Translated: CASSAVPRGSDGYAF.

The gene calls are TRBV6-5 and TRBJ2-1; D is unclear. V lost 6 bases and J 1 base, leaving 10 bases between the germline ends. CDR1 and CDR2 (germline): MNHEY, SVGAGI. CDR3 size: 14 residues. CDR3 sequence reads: CASRVGSSYNEQFF. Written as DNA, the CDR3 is TGTGCCAGCAGAGTTGGGTCTTCCTACAATGAGCAGTTCTTC.

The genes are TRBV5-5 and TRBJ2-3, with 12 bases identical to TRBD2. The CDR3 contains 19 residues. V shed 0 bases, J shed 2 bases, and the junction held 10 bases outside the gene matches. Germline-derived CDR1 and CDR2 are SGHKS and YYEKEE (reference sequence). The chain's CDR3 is CASSLALGTSGWTTDTQYF. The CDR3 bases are TGTGCCAGCAGCTTGGCGCTCGGGACTAGCGGGTGGACCACAGATACGCAGTATTTT.

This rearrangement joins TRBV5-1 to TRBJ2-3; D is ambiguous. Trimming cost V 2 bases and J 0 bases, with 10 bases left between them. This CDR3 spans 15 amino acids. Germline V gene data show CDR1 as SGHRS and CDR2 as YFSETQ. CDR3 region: CASSFGPTSTDTQYF. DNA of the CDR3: TGCGCCAGCAGCTTCGGACCTACTAGCACAGATACGCAGTATTTT.

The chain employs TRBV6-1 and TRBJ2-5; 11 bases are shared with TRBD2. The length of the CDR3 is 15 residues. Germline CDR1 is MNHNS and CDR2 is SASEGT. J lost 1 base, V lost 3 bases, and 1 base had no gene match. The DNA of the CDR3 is TGTGCCAGCAGTGACCTAGCGGGAGGCCAAGAGACCCAGTACTTC. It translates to CASSDLAGGQETQYF.

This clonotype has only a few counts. In DNA, the CDR3 is TGCGCCAGCAGCAAGGGCGGCGGCTATGGCTACACCTTC. As protein: CASSKGGGYGYTF. The rearrangement joins TRBV5-1 to TRBJ1-2; D remains unclear. CDR1 SGHRS and CDR2 YFSETQ come from the germline V gene. CDR3 length: 13 amino acids. Deletions cut 4 bases from V and 4 bases from J, with 11 bases between.

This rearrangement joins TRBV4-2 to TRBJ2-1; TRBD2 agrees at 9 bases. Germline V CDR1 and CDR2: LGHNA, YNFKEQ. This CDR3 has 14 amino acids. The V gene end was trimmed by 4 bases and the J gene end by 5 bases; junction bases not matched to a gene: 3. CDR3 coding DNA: TGTGCCAGCAGCCCGACTAGCGGCGACAATGAGCAGTTCTTC. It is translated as CASSPTSGDNEQFF.

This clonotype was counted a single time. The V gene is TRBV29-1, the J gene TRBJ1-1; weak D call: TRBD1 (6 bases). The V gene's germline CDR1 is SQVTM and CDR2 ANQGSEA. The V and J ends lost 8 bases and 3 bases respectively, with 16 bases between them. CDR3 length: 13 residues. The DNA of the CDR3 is TGCAGCTCTCAGACAGGCTTGGACACTGAAGCTTTCTTT. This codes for CSSQTGLDTEAFF.

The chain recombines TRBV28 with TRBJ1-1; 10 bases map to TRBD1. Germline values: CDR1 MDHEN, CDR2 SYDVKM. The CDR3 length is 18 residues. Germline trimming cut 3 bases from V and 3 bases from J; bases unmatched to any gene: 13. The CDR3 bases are TGTGCCAGCAGTTTTCTCTCGAGGGACAGGGGATGGGACACTGAAGCTTTCTTT. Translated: CASSFLSRDRGWDTEAFF.

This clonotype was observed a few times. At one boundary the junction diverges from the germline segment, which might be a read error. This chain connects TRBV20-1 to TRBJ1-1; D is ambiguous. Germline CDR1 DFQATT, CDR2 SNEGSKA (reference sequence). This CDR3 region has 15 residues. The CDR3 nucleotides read TGCAGTCCTAGCTGGGCCGGGCCGCTGACGATTGAAGCTTTCTTT. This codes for CSPSWAGPLTIEAFF.

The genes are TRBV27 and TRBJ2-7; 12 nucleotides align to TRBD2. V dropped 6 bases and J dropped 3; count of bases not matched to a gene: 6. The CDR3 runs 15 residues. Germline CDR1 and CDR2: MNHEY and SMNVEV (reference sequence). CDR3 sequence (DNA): TGTGCCAGCAGCCCATCGGGACTAGCGGGCTACGAGCAGTACTTC. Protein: CASSPSGLAGYEQYF.

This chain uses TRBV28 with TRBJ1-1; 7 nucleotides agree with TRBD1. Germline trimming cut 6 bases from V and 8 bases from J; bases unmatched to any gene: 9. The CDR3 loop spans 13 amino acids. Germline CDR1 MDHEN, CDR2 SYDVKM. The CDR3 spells CASRCIPGQEAFF. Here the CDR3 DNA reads TGTGCCAGCAGGTGCATTCCGGGACAGGAAGCTTTCTTT.

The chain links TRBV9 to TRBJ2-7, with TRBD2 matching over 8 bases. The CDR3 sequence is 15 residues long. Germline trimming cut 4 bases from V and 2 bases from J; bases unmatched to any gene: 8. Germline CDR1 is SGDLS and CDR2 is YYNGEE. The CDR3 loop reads CASSTTGTSPYEQYF. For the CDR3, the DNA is TGTGCCAGCAGCACCACCGGGACTAGTCCCTACGAGCAGTACTTC.